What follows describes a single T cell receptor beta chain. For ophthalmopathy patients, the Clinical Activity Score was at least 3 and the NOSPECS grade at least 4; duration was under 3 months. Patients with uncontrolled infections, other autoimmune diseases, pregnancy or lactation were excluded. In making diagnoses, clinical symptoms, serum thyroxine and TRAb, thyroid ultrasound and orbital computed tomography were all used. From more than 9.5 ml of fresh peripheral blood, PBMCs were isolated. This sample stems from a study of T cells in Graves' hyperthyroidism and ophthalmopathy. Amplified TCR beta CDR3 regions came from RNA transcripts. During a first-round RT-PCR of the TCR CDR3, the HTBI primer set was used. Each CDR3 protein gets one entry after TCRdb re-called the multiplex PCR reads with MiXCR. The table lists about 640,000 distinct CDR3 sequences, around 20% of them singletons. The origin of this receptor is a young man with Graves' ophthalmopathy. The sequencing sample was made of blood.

The CDR3 sequence: CASSEMGGWTGELFF. The CDR3, as DNA: TGCGCCAGCAGTGAGATGGGGGGCTGGACCGGGGAGCTGTTTTTT. The chain combines TRBV10-2 with TRBJ2-2; D possibly matches TRBD1 or TRBD2 (6 bases each). Trimming cost V 2 bases and J 5 bases, with 12 bases left between them. CDR1 is WSHSY and CDR2 is SAAADI in the germline V gene. The CDR3 has 15 amino acids.